The present entry profiles one TCR beta chain with its context. Its antigen remains unidentified. This sample is part of a study of shared clonotypes between healthy human individuals. Turning to the study itself: CD4 naive and CD4 memory each took three plates per donor, while CD8 naive took two and CD8 memory one. Study-wide findings and caveats: Unshared clonotypes carried lower generation probabilities than those common to all four donors. Collection of samples was limited to blood; tissue repertoires likely differ.

The repertoire was sequenced with immunoSEQ multiplex PCR; TCRdb's copy has only in-frame clones and lacks some. Of about 320,000 clones listed, around 87% are singletons. Everyone who donated was a Caucasian adult who lived in Nashville, Tennessee. Germline CDR1 reads KGHSH; CDR2 reads LQKENI. The CDR3 covers 15 residues. Trimming pared 3 bases from V and 4 bases from J, leaving 14 bases between. The rearrangement joins TRBV18 to TRBJ2-3; the D gene is possibly TRBD1 (5 bases). This receptor was taken from a man younger than 30 in good health. The sequencing sample was made of memory CD8+ T cells sorted from blood. Indicated subset: CD45RO+ cells pooled with CCR7-negative TemRA cells. The chain's CDR3 is CASSPMDIGPDTQYF. DNA for the CDR3: TGTGCCAGCTCACCGATGGACATAGGGCCAGATACGCAGTATTTT.